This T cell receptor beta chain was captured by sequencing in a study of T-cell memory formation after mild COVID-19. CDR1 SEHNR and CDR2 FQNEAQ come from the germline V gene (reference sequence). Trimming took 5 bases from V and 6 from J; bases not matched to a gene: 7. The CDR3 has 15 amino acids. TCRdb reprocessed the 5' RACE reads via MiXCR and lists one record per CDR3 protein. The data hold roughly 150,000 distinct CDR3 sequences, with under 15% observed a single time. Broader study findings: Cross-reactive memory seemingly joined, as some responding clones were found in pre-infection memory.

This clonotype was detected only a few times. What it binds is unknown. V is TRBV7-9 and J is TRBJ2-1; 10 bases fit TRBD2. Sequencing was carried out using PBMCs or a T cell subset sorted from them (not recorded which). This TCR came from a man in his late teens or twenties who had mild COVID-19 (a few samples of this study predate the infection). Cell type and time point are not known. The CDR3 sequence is CASSGAGGPRNEQFF. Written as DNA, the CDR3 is TGTGCCAGCAGCGGAGCGGGGGGGCCCCGCAATGAGCAGTTCTTC.